This T cell receptor (beta chain) came from a study of cytomegalovirus exposure and HLA in healthy donors. V lost 6 bases, J lost 6 bases, and 6 bases stayed unmatched. Germline V gene data show CDR1 as MGHDK and CDR2 as SYGVNS. The CDR3 is 14 residues long. This PCR relied on a set of 60 Vbeta primers and 13 Jbeta primers. Produced via immunoSEQ multiplex PCR; TCRdb's table is partial and in-frame only. The sample holds some 120,000 clones; 74% are singletons and the top ten take under 6.5%. This clone was seen only a few times. Sequences were obtained from PBMCs. This rearrangement joins TRBV25-1 to TRBJ2-2; 8 bases map to TRBD2. This receptor was identified in a woman aged 45 to 65 in good health and CMV-seropositive. Here the CDR3 reads CASSGTGGPGELFF. The DNA for the CDR3 is TGTGCCAGCAGCGGAACGGGAGGGCCCGGGGAGCTGTTTTTT.